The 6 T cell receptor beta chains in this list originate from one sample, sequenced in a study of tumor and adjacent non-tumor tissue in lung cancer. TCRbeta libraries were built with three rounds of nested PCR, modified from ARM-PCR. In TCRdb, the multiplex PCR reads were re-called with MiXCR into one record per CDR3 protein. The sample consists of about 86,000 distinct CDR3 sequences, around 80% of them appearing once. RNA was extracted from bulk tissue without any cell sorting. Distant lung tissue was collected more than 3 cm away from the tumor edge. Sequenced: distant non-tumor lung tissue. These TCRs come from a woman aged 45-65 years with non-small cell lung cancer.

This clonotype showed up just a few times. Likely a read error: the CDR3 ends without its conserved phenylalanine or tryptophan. The CDR3, as DNA: TGCGCCAGTAGCCAGGGCGGGACGGCGTTGGGTGAGCAGTTCCTC. As protein: CASSQGGTALGEQFL. The chain employs TRBV5-1 and TRBJ2-1, with D tentatively TRBD2 (6 bases). The ends were cut back, 8 bases at V and 9 bases at J, with 24 bases in the middle. Germline V gene sequence: CDR1 SGHRS, CDR2 YFSETQ. The CDR3 runs to 15 residues.

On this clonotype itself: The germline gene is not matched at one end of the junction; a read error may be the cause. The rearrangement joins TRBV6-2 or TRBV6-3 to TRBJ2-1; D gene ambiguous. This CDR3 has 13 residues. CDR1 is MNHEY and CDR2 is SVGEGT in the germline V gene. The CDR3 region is CTSSLAPYNEQLF. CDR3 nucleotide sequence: TGTACCAGCAGTTTAGCCCCTTACAATGAGCAGCTTTTC.

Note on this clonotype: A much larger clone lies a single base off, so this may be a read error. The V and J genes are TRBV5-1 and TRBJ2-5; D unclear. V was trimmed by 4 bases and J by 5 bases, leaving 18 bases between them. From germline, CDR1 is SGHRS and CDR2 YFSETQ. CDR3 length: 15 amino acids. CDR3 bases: TGCGCCAGCAGCCCACCGCTTGTGGTGGAGGAGACCCAGTACTTC. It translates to CASSPPLVVEETQYF.

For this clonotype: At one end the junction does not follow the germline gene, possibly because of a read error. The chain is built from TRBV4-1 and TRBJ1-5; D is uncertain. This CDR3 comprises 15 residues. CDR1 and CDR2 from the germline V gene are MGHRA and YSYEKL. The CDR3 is CSSSQVPGSNQPQRF. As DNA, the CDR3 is TGCTCCAGCAGCCAAGTTCCCGGGAGCAATCAGCCCCAGCGTTTT.

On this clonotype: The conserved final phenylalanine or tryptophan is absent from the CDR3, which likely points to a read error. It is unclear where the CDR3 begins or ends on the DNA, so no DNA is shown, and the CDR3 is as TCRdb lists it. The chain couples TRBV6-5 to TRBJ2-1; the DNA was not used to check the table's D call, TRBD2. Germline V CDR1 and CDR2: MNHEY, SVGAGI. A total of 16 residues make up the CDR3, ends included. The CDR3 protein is CASSISWSKPYNEQLL.

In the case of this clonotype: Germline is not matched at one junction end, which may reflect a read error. The CDR3 DNA follows: TGCAGCACCAAGAAGTGGGAGGGAGATGAACAGTTCTTC. Its protein is CSTKKWEGDEQFF. The chain uses TRBV29-1 and TRBJ2-1, with 7 positions matching TRBD2. The CDR3 is 13 amino acids. Germline loops: CDR1 SQVTM, CDR2 ANQGSEA.